The T cell receptor beta chain under discussion was sequenced for a study of CD8 T cells in ankylosing spondylitis. Making the TCR beta libraries involved quantitative 5'-RACE with molecular barcodes. In TCRdb, the 5' RACE reads were re-called with MiXCR into one record per CDR3 protein. The sample lists some 120,000 distinct CDR3 sequences; about 7% were seen once. Study-wide findings and caveats: Relatively scarce in peripheral blood, disease-linked clones were CD8+. The study identified a TCR beta motif of roughly eight highly homologous variants that appeared characteristic of ankylosing spondylitis blood.

Per the germline V gene, CDR1 is SGHRS and CDR2 is YFSETQ. With 0 bases removed from V and 0 bases from J, the gap between germline ends came to 11 bases. This CDR3 is built from 16 residues. There are many counts of this clonotype. Its antigen is currently unknown. This receptor was obtained from a male donor with ankylosing spondylitis or in good health (not recorded which). This rearrangement joins TRBV5-1 to TRBJ2-3; maybe TRBD2 (6 bases). The sequenced sample was blood, either unsorted or a sorted T cell fraction (not recorded which). The CDR3 protein is CASSLVNGGSTDTQYF. The CDR3 DNA reads as TGCGCCAGCAGCTTGGTCAACGGGGGTAGCACAGATACGCAGTATTTT.